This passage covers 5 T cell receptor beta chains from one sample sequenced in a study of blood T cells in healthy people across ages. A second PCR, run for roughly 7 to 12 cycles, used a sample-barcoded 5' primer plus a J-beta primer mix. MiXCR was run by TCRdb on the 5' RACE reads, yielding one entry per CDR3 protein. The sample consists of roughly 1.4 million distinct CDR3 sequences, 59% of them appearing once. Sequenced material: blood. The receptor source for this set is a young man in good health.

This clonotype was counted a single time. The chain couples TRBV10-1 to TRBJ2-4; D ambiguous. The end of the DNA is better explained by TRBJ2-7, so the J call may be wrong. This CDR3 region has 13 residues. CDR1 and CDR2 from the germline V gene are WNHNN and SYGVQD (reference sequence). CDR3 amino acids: CASSESIRHEQYF. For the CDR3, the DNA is TGCGCCAGCAGTGAGTCGATTCGACACGAGCAGTACTTC.

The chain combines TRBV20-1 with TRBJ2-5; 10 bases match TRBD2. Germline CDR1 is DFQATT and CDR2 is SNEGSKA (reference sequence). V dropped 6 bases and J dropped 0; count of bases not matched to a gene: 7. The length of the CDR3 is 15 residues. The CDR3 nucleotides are TGCAGTGCACAAAGAGGACTAGCGGACCAAGAGACCCAGTACTTC. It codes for CSAQRGLADQETQYF.

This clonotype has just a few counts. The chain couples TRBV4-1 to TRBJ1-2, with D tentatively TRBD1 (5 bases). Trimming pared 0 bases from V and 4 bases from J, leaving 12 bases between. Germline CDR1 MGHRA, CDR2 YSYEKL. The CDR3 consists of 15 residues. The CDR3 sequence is CASSQDNGGGYGYTF. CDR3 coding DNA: TGCGCCAGCAGCCAAGATAATGGGGGAGGCTATGGCTACACCTTC.

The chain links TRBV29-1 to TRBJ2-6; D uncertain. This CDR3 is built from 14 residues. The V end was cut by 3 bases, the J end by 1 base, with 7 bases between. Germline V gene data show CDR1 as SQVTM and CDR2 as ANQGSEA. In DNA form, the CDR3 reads TGCAGCGTTGAGTTGGGTTCTGGGGCCAACGTCCTGACTTTC. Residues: CSVELGSGANVLTF.

The CDR3 nucleotides are TGTGCCATCAGTGGGGCGGCGGGGGTCGGTCCTGAAGCTTTCTTT. It encodes CAISGAAGVGPEAFF. The J gene is TRBJ1-1, the V gene TRBV10-3; tentatively, D is TRBD1 (5 bases). Germline V CDR1 and CDR2: ENHRY, SYGVKD. The CDR3 has 15 amino acids. With 4 bases removed from V and 6 bases from J, the gap between germline ends came to 18 bases.